A single sample gave rise to the 10 T cell receptor beta chains below, sequenced in a study of OX40 agonist ivuxolimab in advanced cancers. Using immunoSEQ multiplex PCR, the repertoire was profiled, and TCRdb retains in-frame clones only, with some absent. The table lists over 90,000 clones, around 91% of them singletons. The sample here was CD4+ or CD8+ T cells sorted from blood, taken in a trial of the OX40 agonist ivuxolimab. The receptors were gathered from an adult with an advanced solid tumor such as melanoma, head and neck, liver or kidney cancer.

V usage is TRBV6-1 and J usage is TRBJ1-4; unclear D gene. V shed 5 bases and J shed 4 bases, with 2 bases lying between them. The CDR3 contains 11 residues. In germline, CDR1 is MNHNS, CDR2 SASEGT. The CDR3 loop reads CASSFNEKLFF. CDR3 sequence (DNA): TGTGCCAGCAGTTTTAATGAAAAACTGTTTTTT.

This chain connects TRBV15 to TRBJ1-1; D unresolved. Germline values: CDR1 LNHNV, CDR2 YYDKDF (reference sequence). The CDR3 has 14 residues. V was shortened by 0 bases and J by 5 bases, with 10 bases between the two germline ends. The CDR3: CATSRDRILTEAFF. CDR3 nucleotides: TGTGCCACCAGCAGAGATCGGATTCTTACTGAAGCTTTCTTT.

The chain combines TRBV5-8 with TRBJ2-4; tentatively, D is TRBD1 (6 bases). CDR3 length: 14 amino acids. CDR1 and CDR2 (germline): SGHTS, YDEGEE. Trimming shortened V by 1 base and J by 8 bases, and 13 bases separated the two germline ends. The CDR3, as DNA: TGTGCCAGCAGCTTGTTGGGGGCAGGTGACATTCAGTACTTC. Its translation: CASSLLGAGDIQYF.

The chain couples TRBV30 to TRBJ1-3; D not resolved. The CDR3 is 11 residues long. Germline CDR1 GTSNPN, CDR2 SVGIG (reference sequence). Trimming took off 7 bases at V and 4 bases at J, with 8 bases between the two ends. The CDR3 loop reads CAFNLGNTIYF. The CDR3, as DNA: TGTGCCTTTAACCTGGGAAACACCATATATTTT.

This clone was observed a handful of times. This chain connects TRBV19 to TRBJ2-7, with D maybe TRBD1 (5 bases). The CDR3 spans 13 residues. The V end lost 3 bases, the J end lost 0 bases, and 6 bases lay between the germline ends. From germline, CDR1 is LNHDA and CDR2 SQIVND (reference sequence). In nucleotides, the CDR3 is TGTGCCAGTAGTATTGACAGCTCCTACGAGCAGTACTTC. It specifies CASSIDSSYEQYF.

The chain couples TRBV10-1 to TRBJ2-1; TRBD2 matches at 10 bases. This CDR3 is built from 16 residues. Trimming removed 0 bases from V and 7 bases from J; junction bases left unmatched: 6. CDR1 is WNHNN, CDR2 SYGVQD, per germline (reference sequence). CDR3 DNA sequence: TGCGCCAGCAGTGAGTCAGCAGCGGGGGGGCGAAATGAGCAGTTCTTC. As protein: CASSESAAGGRNEQFF.

This clone was recorded only once. This chain uses TRBV5-1 with TRBJ2-7; maybe TRBD1 (6 bases). Germline lookup yields CDR1 SGHRS and CDR2 YFSETQ. Trimming removed 6 bases at V and 5 bases at J, with 18 bases between. This CDR3 has 14 residues. The CDR3 DNA follows: TGCGCCAGCACCCCCTCGGGACAAATGGACGAGCAGTACTTC. Translating gives CASTPSGQMDEQYF.

V is TRBV28 and J is TRBJ2-1; 7 nucleotides agree with TRBD2. Germline-derived CDR1 and CDR2 are MDHEN and SYDVKM. This CDR3 is 14 amino acids long. Trimming removed 7 bases from V and 7 bases from J; junction bases left unmatched: 10. The CDR3 reads CASKKSGGGNEQFF. The CDR3 DNA reads TGTGCCAGCAAAAAATCCGGGGGAGGGAATGAGCAGTTCTTC.

This chain links TRBV11-2 with TRBJ2-5, with TRBD2 as a possible D gene (5 bases). With 5 bases removed from V and 4 bases from J, the gap between germline ends came to 11 bases. The germline gives CDR1 SGHAT, CDR2 FQNNGV. This CDR3 contains 13 residues. The chain's CDR3 is CASSPGILETQYF. The CDR3 DNA reads TGTGCCAGCAGCCCCGGGATCCTAGAGACCCAGTACTTC.

The chain recombines TRBV10-1 with TRBJ2-7, with 8 bases identical to TRBD1. The length of the CDR3 is 15 residues. Germline V CDR1 and CDR2: WNHNN, SYGVQD (reference sequence). J was trimmed by 2 bases and V by 6 bases; bases with no gene match: 9. The CDR3 nucleotides are TGCGCCAGCAGCAGAATTCCGGGACAGGCCTACGAGCAGTACTTC. This translates into CASSRIPGQAYEQYF.